This is a list of T cell receptor beta chains from one sample in a study of metastatic and nonmetastatic thyroid tumors. TCRdb re-called clones via MiXCR from the PCR reads. The sample has around 25,000 clones; roughly 13% are singletons. Sequencing used blood. The receptors shown here come from a female donor with papillary thyroid cancer or a benign thyroid nodule (not recorded which). Some clones in this sample may be carry-over from other donors' samples. CDR3s include the opening cysteine and the closing phenylalanine or tryptophan. The D gene is left open where the match is weak. Not every row has a clone size; where given, it reads once, few, many or a size class.

16	TRBJ1-6	TRBV28	TRBD1	many	TGTGCCAGCAGTACACGCGGGACAGGGATTAATTCACCCCTCCACTTT	CASSTRGTGINSPLHF
17	TRBJ2-7	TRBV6-1	TRBD2	medium-sized	TGTGCCAGCAGTTTACGACCAACGACTAGCGGAAACTACGAGCAGTACTTC	CASSLRPTTSGNYEQYF
15	TRBJ2-7	TRBV6-5	-	many	TGTGCCAGCAGTTACTCGAAGGTGGAAGGCTACGAGCAGTACTTC	CASSYSKVEGYEQYF
13	TRBJ2-5	TRBV11-2	-	many	TGTGCCAGCAGCTTGGGTCAACAAGAGACCCAGTACTTC	CASSLGQQETQYF
12	TRBJ1-5	TRBV29-1	-	many	TGCAGCGCCTCGGGGCCGAATCAGCCCCAGCATTTT	CSASGPNQPQHF
13	TRBJ2-2	TRBV5-1	-	many	TGCGCCAGCAATTGGATAGGGGCCGGGGAGCTGTTTTTT	CASNWIGAGELFF
14	TRBJ2-1	TRBV6-4	-	many	TGTGCCAGCAGTGACTCGGAGGCGGGGAATGAGCAGTTCTTC	CASSDSEAGNEQFF
16	TRBJ2-1	TRBV7-3	-	many	TGTGCCAGCAGCCCCAGTTTGGGTAGCGGCTACAATGAGCAGTTCTTC	CASSPSLGSGYNEQFF
15	TRBJ2-3	TRBV11-2	-	many	TGTGCCAGCAGCTTAGGTCTCCCAAGGGCAGATACGCAGTATTTT	CASSLGLPRADTQYF
14	TRBJ2-7	TRBV9	-	many	TGTGCCAGCAGCAGCGCACCTCTAGCAAGCGAGCAGTACTTC	CASSSAPLASEQYF
18	TRBJ2-3	TRBV6-9	TRBD2	-	TGTGCCATCACTTTAGGGTGGACTAGCTGGAGCCCCACAGATACGCAGTATTTT	CAITLGWTSWSPTDTQYF
16	TRBJ2-2	TRBV14	-	many	TGTGCCAGCAGCCAAGGATGGACAGTGGGCACCGGGGAGCTGTTTTTT	CASSQGWTVGTGELFF
15	TRBJ2-5	TRBV19	TRBD1	many	TGTGCCAGTAGCCTGGGACAGGGGGCCCTTGAGACCCAGTACTTC	CASSLGQGALETQYF
13	TRBJ1-5	TRBV2	TRBD1	many	TGTGCCAGCAGGGGACAGGGTAATCAGCCCCAGCATTTT	CASRGQGNQPQHF
14	TRBJ2-7	TRBV14	-	many	TGTGCCAGCAGCCAAGAGGGCGGCTCCTACGAGCAGTACTTC	CASSQEGGSYEQYF
14	TRBJ2-5	TRBV7-2	TRBD2	many	TGTGCCAGCAGCCATAGCGGGAGGGGAGAGACCCAGTACTTC	CASSHSGRGETQYF
13	TRBJ2-1	TRBV15	-	-	TGTGCCACCAGAAGGTACAGGGACCATGAGCAGTTCTTC	CATRRYRDHEQFF
17	TRBJ2-7	TRBV11-2	TRBD2	few	TGTGCCAGCAGCTTAGTGTCCCCCCCGGGCGGCGGGGGGCAGCAGTACTTC	CASSLVSPPGGGGQQYF
16	TRBJ1-1	TRBV9	TRBD1	many	TGTGCCAGCAGCGCTGGACAGGGGGCGGGCGTAGCTGAAGCTTTCTTT	CASSAGQGAGVAEAFF
15	TRBJ2-7	TRBV18	TRBD2	many	TGTGCCAGCTCACCAGGACTAGCGGGAGTATACGAGCAGTACTTC	CASSPGLAGVYEQYF
12	TRBJ2-2	TRBV12-5	-	-	TGTGCTAGTGGCCTAACTTACGGGGAGCTGTTTTTT	CASGLTYGELFF
13	TRBJ1-4	TRBV19	-	many	TGTGCCAGTAGCCTAAACAGGGATGGAAAACTGTTTTTT	CASSLNRDGKLFF
14	TRBJ1-4	TRBV10-1	-	many	TGCGCCAGCAGTGAGAGGGCGACGGGGGAAAAACTGTTTTTT	CASSERATGEKLFF
13	TRBJ2-2	TRBV6-2/TRBV6-3	-	many	TGTGCCAGCAGAACCGGGACACGCGGGGAGCTGTTTTTT	CASRTGTRGELFF
14	TRBJ2-7	TRBV15	-	few	TGTGCCACCAGCAGAGATATCGTCAGGGTCGAGCAGTACTTC	CATSRDIVRVEQYF
14	TRBJ2-3	TRBV6-6	-	many	TGTGCCAGCAGTTACCTTAGGAGCACAGATACGCAGTATTTT	CASSYLRSTDTQYF
15	TRBJ2-1	TRBV4-1	TRBD2	many	TGCGCCAGCAGCCCTCGTGGACTAGTAAACAATGAGCAGTTCTTC	CASSPRGLVNNEQFF
15	TRBJ2-2	TRBV28	TRBD2	many	TGTGCCAGCAGTGATAGCGGGAGGTTGGGCGGGGAGCTGTTTTTT	CASSDSGRLGGELFF
15	TRBJ2-7	TRBV11-2	TRBD2	medium-sized	TGTGCCAGCAGCACCCGACTAGCGAGTGGCTACGAGCAGTACTTC	CASSTRLASGYEQYF
15	TRBJ1-1	TRBV20-1	-	many	TGCAGTGCTAGAGAGTCGCAGCTCCCGAACACTGAAGCTTTCTTT	CSARESQLPNTEAFF
15	TRBJ2-3	TRBV6-4	TRBD2	many	TGTGCCAGCACCGAGACTAGCGGGAGCACAGATACGCAGTATTTT	CASTETSGSTDTQYF
16	TRBJ2-1	TRBV27	-	many	TGTGCCAGCAGCCCACTGCGGGTCTTGAGCGTCGATGAGCAGTTCTTC	CASSPLRVLSVDEQFF
14	TRBJ2-5	TRBV11-2	-	-	TGTGCCAGCAGCCCGACGGGACACCGTAGTGCCCAGTACTTC	CASSPTGHRSAQYF
15	TRBJ1-1	TRBV18	-	many	TGTGCCAGCTCACCACAGAGTTCCGGGGACACTGAAGCTTTCTTT	CASSPQSSGDTEAFF
16	TRBJ1-1	TRBV18	-	many	TGTGCCAGCTCACCCCGTACCGTGGAGGTGAACACTGAAGCTTTCTTT	CASSPRTVEVNTEAFF
15	TRBJ1-2	TRBV5-1	-	medium-sized	TGCGCCAGCAGCTTATTCAGGGGCGCGGGGTTGGGCTACACCTTC	CASSLFRGAGLGYTF
17	TRBJ2-1	TRBV24-1	TRBD2	-	TGCGCCACCAGTGAGATGGGGACTATCGGGAGGGACAATGAGCAGTTCTTC	CATSEMGTIGRDNEQFF
13	TRBJ1-2	TRBV7-9	-	few	TGTGTCAGCAGCTTAATAGGGAAGGAAGGCTACGCCTTC	CVSSLIGKEGYAF
15	TRBJ2-7	TRBV6-1	TRBD2	medium-sized	TGTGCCAGCAGTGAAGGGACTAGCGGCTCCTACGAGCAGTACTTC	CASSEGTSGSYEQYF
11	TRBJ2-1	TRBV20-1	-	many	TGCAGTGCAGAGTGGACCCTTGAGCAGTTCTTC	CSAEWTLEQFF
17	TRBJ2-5	TRBV9	TRBD2	many	TGTGCCAGCAGCGTAGGTGGACTAGCGGGACCGGGGGAGACCCAGTACTTC	CASSVGGLAGPGETQYF
14	TRBJ2-5	TRBV5-4	-	many	TGTGCCGGCAGCCGGGACTCCAGTGGAGAGACCCAGTACTTC	CAGSRDSSGETQYF
14	TRBJ2-2	TRBV11-3	-	-	TGTGCCAGCAGCCCGCGGGGGCACACCGGGGAGCTGTTTTTT	CASSPRGHTGELFF
14	TRBJ2-3	TRBV5-6	TRBD2	many	TGTGCCAGCAGCGTGAGACTAGCGGGAAATACGCAGTATTTT	CASSVRLAGNTQYF
16	TRBJ1-4	TRBV12-3/TRBV12-4	TRBD1	many	TGTGCCAGCAGCCATGGACAGGGCGTAGTTGACGAAAAACTGTTTTTT	CASSHGQGVVDEKLFF
15	TRBJ2-3	TRBV6-1	-	many	TGTGCCAGCAGTGAAGCACGAGGGAGCACAGATACGCAGTATTTT	CASSEARGSTDTQYF
14	TRBJ1-1	TRBV7-9	-	many	TGTGCCAGCAGCTTAGGCACAGGGAACACTGAAGCTTTCTTT	CASSLGTGNTEAFF
15	TRBJ2-2	TRBV3-1	-	-	TGTGCCAGCATCCTAAGTGCGGCGGCCCCCGGGGAGCTGTTTTTT	CASILSAAAPGELFF
14	TRBJ1-2	TRBV2	-	many	TGTGCCAGCAGAACCAGACAGACTCGCTATGGCTACACCTTC	CASRTRQTRYGYTF
14	TRBJ1-1	TRBV12-3/TRBV12-4	-	many	TGTGCCAGCAGTCCCCCCAACGTAAAGACTGAAGCTTTCTTT	CASSPPNVKTEAFF
14	TRBJ2-3	TRBV5-1	-	many	TGCGCCAGCAGCTCCTCTAGCGGCACAGATACGCAGTATTTT	CASSSSSGTDTQYF
15	TRBJ2-1	TRBV20-1	TRBD2	many	TGCAGTGCTAGAGAGGGGACTAGCGGTCACAATGAGCAGTTCTTC	CSAREGTSGHNEQFF
12	TRBJ1-1	TRBV11-1	-	many	TGTGCCAGCAGCCACAATAGAGGTGAAGCTTTCTTT	CASSHNRGEAFF